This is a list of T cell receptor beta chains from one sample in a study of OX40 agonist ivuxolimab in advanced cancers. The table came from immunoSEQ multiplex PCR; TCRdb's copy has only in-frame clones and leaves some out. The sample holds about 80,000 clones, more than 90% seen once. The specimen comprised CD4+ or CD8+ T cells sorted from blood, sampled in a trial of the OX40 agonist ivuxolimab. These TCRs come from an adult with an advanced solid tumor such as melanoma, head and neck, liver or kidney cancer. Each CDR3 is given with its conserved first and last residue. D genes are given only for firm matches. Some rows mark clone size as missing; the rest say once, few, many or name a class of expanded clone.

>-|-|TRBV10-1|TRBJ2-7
CASSEGGSYEQYF
TGCGCCAGCAGTGAGGGGGGCAGCTACGAGCAGTACTTC
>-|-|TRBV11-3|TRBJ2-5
CASSLETQYF
TGTGCCAGCAGCTTAGAGACCCAGTACTTC
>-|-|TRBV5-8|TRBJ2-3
CASSLARAMDTQYF
TGTGCCAGCAGCTTAGCCAGGGCCATGGATACGCAGTATTTT
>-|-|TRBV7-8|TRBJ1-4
CASSLRGAATNEKLFF
TGTGCCAGCAGCTTACGGGGAGCCGCAACTAATGAAAAACTGTTTTTT
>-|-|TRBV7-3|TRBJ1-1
CASSPRSRMNTEAFF
TGTGCCAGCAGCCCCCGCTCCCGAATGAACACTGAAGCTTTCTTT
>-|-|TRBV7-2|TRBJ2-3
CASSRLGDSRPTDTQYF
TGTGCCAGCAGCCGCCTAGGGGACTCCAGGCCCACAGATACGCAGTATTTT
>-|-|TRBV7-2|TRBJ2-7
CASSLEGAGVAEQYF
TGTGCCAGCAGCTTAGAGGGTGCCGGGGTTGCCGAGCAGTACTTC
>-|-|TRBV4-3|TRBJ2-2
CASSQVPGELFF
TGCGCCAGCAGCCAAGTCCCCGGGGAGCTGTTTTTT
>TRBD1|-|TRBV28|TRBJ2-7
CASRGQGGSYEQYF
TGTGCCAGCCGGGGACAGGGTGGCTCCTACGAGCAGTACTTC
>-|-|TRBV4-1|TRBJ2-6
CASSQVLSSGANVLTF
TGCGCCAGCAGCCAAGTCCTAAGCTCTGGGGCCAACGTCCTGACTTTC
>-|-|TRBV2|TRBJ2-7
CASIPPAAAGPTYEQYF
TGTGCCAGCATCCCCCCTGCGGCGGCAGGCCCTACCTACGAGCAGTACTTC
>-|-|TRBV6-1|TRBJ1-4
CASSESQANRFFFF
TGTGCCAGCAGTGAATCCCAAGCGAACAGGTTCTTTTTTTTT
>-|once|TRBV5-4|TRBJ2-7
CASSLPGGLFAEQYF
TGTGCCAGCAGCCTTCCAGGGGGACTTTTCGCGGAGCAGTACTTC
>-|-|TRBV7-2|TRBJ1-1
CASSPQMNTEAFF
TGTGCCAGCAGCCCACAGATGAACACTGAAGCTTTCTTT
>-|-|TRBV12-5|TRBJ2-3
CASASGDTQYF
TGTGCTAGTGCCTCAGGGGATACGCAGTATTTT
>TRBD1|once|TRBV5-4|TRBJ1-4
CASRTGTDEKLFF
TGTGCCAGCAGAACCGGGACAGATGAAAAACTGTTTTTT
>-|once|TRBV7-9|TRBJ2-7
CASGNYEQYF
TGTGCCAGCGGCAACTACGAGCAGTACTTC
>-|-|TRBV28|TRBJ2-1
CASSFGGEAYNEQFF
TGTGCCAGCAGTTTTGGCGGGGAAGCCTACAATGAGCAGTTCTTC
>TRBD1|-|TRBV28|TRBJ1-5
CASYSPGQADQPQHF
TGTGCCAGCTACAGCCCGGGACAGGCGGATCAGCCCCAGCATTTT
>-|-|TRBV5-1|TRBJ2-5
CASSLGREAETQYF
TGCGCCAGCAGCTTGGGGCGGGAAGCGGAGACCCAGTACTTC
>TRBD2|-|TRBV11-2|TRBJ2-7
CASSLGTSDYEQYF
TGTGCCAGCAGCTTAGGGACTAGCGACTACGAGCAGTACTTC
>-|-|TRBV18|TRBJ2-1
CASSPLGQGFNEQFF
TGTGCCAGCTCACCCCTGGGCCAGGGGTTCAATGAGCAGTTCTTC
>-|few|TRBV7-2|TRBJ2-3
CASSLMDTQYF
TGTGCCAGCAGCTTAATGGATACGCAGTATTTT
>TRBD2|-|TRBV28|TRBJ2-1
CASSFGGRAFYNEQFF
TGTGCCAGCAGTTTTGGGGGGAGGGCCTTCTACAATGAGCAGTTCTTC
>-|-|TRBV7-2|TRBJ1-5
CASTDTNSNQPQHF
TGTGCCAGCACCGATACGAATAGCAATCAGCCCCAGCATTTT
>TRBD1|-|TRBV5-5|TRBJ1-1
CASSYTGVKAFF
TGTGCCAGCAGCTACACAGGGGTTAAAGCTTTCTTT
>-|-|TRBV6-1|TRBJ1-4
CASSEFVRDPEGKLFF
TGTGCCAGCAGTGAATTCGTCAGGGACCCGGAGGGAAAACTGTTTTTT
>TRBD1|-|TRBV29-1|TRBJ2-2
CSVGQGTGELFF
TGCAGCGTCGGACAGGGGACCGGGGAGCTGTTTTTT
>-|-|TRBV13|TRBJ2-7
CASSLIGLTYEQYF
TGTGCCAGCAGCTTAATCGGCCTCACCTACGAGCAGTACTTC
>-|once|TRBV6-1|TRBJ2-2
CASSWSGNTGELFF
TGTGCCAGCAGCTGGAGTGGGAACACCGGGGAGCTGTTTTTT
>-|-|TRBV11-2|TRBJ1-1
CASSSPRPTLF
TGTGCCAGCAGCTCGCCGAGACCGACTCTCTTT
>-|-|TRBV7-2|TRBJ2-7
CASSLVPGLSYEQYF
TGTGCCAGCAGCTTAGTCCCTGGCCTCTCCTACGAGCAGTACTTC
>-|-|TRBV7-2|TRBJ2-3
CASSLAPAPDTQYF
TGTGCCAGCAGCTTAGCGCCAGCCCCAGATACGCAGTATTTT
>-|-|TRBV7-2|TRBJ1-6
CASSLGPGYNSPLHF
TGTGCCAGCAGCTTAGGCCCAGGGTATAATTCACCCCTCCACTTT
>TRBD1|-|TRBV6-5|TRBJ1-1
CATSPQTDRDEAFF
TGTGCCACCTCTCCCCAGACCGACAGGGATGAAGCTTTCTTT
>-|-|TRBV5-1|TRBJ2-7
CASSLTGTTSYEQYF
TGCGCCAGCAGCCTGACCGGGACAACGTCCTACGAGCAGTACTTC
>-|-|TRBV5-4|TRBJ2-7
CASSLDRDYEQYF
TGTGCCAGCAGCCTTGACCGAGACTACGAGCAGTACTTC
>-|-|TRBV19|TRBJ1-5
CASNPPPGSGARSNQPQHF
TGTGCCAGTAATCCCCCCCCAGGGTCGGGGGCAAGGAGCAATCAGCCCCAGCATTTT
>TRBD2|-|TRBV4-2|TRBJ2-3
CASSQSSTSGSRDTQYF
TGTGCCAGCAGCCAATCGTCGACTAGCGGGAGCAGAGATACGCAGTATTTT
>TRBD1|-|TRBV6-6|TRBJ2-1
CASSIPRDRVGEQFF
TGTGCCAGCAGTATTCCCCGTGACAGGGTGGGCGAGCAGTTCTTC
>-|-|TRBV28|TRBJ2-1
CASRPAWSPTLFF
TGTGCCAGCAGACCTGCATGGTCCCCGACCCTGTTCTTC
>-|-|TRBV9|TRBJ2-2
CASTMDPLPTGELFF
TGTGCCAGCACGATGGACCCGCTACCCACCGGGGAGCTGTTTTTT
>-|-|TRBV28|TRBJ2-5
CASSLSETQYF
TGTGCCAGCAGTTTATCAGAGACCCAGTACTTC
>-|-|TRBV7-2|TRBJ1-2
CASSLGELYTF
TGTGCCAGCAGCTTAGGAGAATTGTACACCTTC
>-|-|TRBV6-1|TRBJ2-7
CASRRAGQSYYEQYF
TGTGCCAGCAGGAGGGCCGGACAGTCATACTACGAGCAGTACTTC
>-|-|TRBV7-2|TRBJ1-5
CASSLIRYSNQPQHF
TGTGCCAGCAGCTTAATCCGCTATAGCAATCAGCCCCAGCATTTT
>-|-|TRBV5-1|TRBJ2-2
CASSLGTVNTGELFF
TGCGCCAGCAGCTTGGGGACAGTGAACACCGGGGAGCTGTTTTTT
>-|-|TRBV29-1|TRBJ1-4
CSVEMGRLFF
TGCAGCGTTGAGATGGGACGCCTGTTTTTT
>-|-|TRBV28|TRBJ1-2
CASSFNPYGYTF
TGTGCCAGCAGTTTTAACCCCTATGGCTACACCTTC
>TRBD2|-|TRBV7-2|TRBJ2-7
CASTLSSGSFSYEQYF
TGTGCCAGCACCTTATCTAGCGGGAGCTTCTCCTACGAGCAGTACTTC
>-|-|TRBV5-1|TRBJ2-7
CASSERGASYEQYF
TGCGCCAGCAGCGAACGGGGGGCCTCGTACGAGCAGTACTTC
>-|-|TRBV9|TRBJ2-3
CASSVGPRDTQYF
TGTGCCAGCAGCGTCGGCCCGCGGGATACGCAGTATTTT
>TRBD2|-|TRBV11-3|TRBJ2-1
CASSPRGNNEQFF
TGTGCCAGCAGCCCGCGGGGGAACAATGAGCAGTTCTTC